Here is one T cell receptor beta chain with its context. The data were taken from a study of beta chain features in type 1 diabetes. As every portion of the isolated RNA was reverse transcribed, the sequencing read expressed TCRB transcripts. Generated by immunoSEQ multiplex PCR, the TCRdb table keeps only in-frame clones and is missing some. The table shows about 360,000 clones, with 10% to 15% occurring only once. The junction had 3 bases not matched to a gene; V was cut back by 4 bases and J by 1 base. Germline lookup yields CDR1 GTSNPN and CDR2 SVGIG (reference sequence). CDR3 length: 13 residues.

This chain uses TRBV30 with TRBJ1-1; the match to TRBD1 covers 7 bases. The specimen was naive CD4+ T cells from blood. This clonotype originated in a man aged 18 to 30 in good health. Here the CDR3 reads CAWTGQPNTEAFF. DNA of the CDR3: TGTGCCTGGACGGGACAGCCGAACACTGAAGCTTTCTTT.